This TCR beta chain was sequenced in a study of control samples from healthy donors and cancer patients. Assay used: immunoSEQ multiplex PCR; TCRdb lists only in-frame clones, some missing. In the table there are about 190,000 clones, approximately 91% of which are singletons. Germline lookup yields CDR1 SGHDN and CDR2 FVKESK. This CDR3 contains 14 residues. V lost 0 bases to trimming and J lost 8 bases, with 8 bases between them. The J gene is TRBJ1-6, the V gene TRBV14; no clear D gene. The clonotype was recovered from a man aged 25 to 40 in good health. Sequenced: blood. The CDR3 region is CASSQDLQDSPLHF. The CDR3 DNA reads TGTGCCAGCAGCCAAGATTTGCAGGATTCACCCCTCCACTTT.